This passage covers 29 T cell receptor beta chains from one sample sequenced in a study of T cell repertoires in cytomegalovirus infection. TCRdb redid the calling of the reads with MiXCR, one entry per CDR3 protein. The data hold 630,000 or so distinct CDR3 sequences, with roughly 24% observed a single time. Sequencing was carried out using CD8+ T cells from PBMCs. The receptors were gathered from a human donor in good health (CMV status not recorded). Some clones in this sample may be carry-over from other donors' samples.

The sample holds one count of this clonotype. The chain combines TRBV19 with TRBJ2-1, with D hard to call. The CDR3 covers 11 residues. V lost 7 bases and J lost 7, with 8 bases in between. CDR1 is LNHDA, CDR2 SQIVND, per germline (reference sequence). CDR3 in DNA: TGTGCCAGTATTAAAGGGAATGAGCAGTTCTTC. As protein: CASIKGNEQFF. Based on the CDR3 plus reference TRBV19 and TRBJ2-1, the full variable domain is DGGITQSPKYLFRKEGQNVTLSCEQNLNHDAMYWYRQDPGQGLRLIYYSQIVNDFQKGDIAEGYSVSREKKESFPLTVTSAQKNPTAFYLCASIKGNEQFFGPGTRLTVL.

Concerning this clonotype: This may arise from a read error, as a much more abundant clone is one base away. The V gene is TRBV12-3 or TRBV12-4, the J gene TRBJ2-7; D call uncertain. V lost 4 bases and J lost 5, with 18 bases in between. The length of the CDR3 is 15 residues. CDR3 sequence reads: CASSSLDRLLNEQYF. Here the CDR3 DNA reads TGTGCCAGCAGTTCATTGGACCGCCTCTTGAACGAGCAGTACTTC.

There are a few counts of this clonotype. The genes are TRBV6-6 and TRBJ1-5, with a weak D call TRBD1 (5 bases). Germline CDR1 and CDR2: MNHNY and SVGAGI (reference sequence). The V end was cut by 7 bases, the J end by 7 bases, with 14 bases between. The CDR3 is 13 amino acids. In DNA, the CDR3 is TGTGCCAGCACCCAGGGAAGAGGACAGCCCCAGCATTTT. Translated, it gives CASTQGRGQPQHF.

The chain links TRBV28 to TRBJ2-7; D possibly corresponds to TRBD2 (5 bases). The CDR3 covers 16 residues. V gave up 3 bases and J gave up 1 base, with 16 bases separating them. CDR1 MDHEN and CDR2 SYDVKM come from the germline V gene. The DNA for the CDR3 is TGTGCCAGCAGTTTCTCCCGGGAAATTTTTTCCTACGAGCAGTACTTC. Its translation: CASSFSREIFSYEQYF.

The chain recombines TRBV7-9 with TRBJ1-1, with a possible D match to TRBD1 (6 bases). Trimming stripped 3 bases from V and 1 base from J, with 15 bases between. The CDR3 is 16 residues long. CDR1 and CDR2 from the germline V gene are SEHNR and FQNEAQ (reference sequence). The CDR3 reads CASSFQGQITNTEAFF. Written as DNA, the CDR3 is TGTGCCAGCAGCTTTCAAGGACAGATAACGAACACTGAAGCTTTCTTT.

This sequence joins TRBV3-1 and TRBJ2-5, with no clear D. Trimming removed 2 bases from V and 5 bases from J, with 24 bases in between. This CDR3 has 18 amino acids. Germline V gives CDR1 LGHDT, CDR2 YNNKEL (reference sequence). The CDR3 nucleotides read TGTGCCAGCAGCCAAAATGAGGCTCACTTTCCTCTCAGCGAGACCCAGTACTTC. As protein: CASSQNEAHFPLSETQYF.

The CDR3 coding sequence is TGTGCCAGCAGCTCCGACGGCCCCATCCCGATTACCGGGGAGCTGTTTTTT. Translation gives CASSSDGPIPITGELFF. The chain links TRBV5-4 to TRBJ2-2; unclear D gene. V lost 3 bases to trimming and J lost 5 bases, with 20 bases between them. Germline V lookup: CDR1 SGHNT, CDR2 YYREEE (reference sequence). The CDR3 sequence is 17 residues long. Together with reference TRBV5-4 and TRBJ2-2, the CDR3 gives the full variable domain: ETGVTQSPTHLIKTRGQQVTLRCSSQSGHNTVSWYQQALGQGPQFIFQYYREEENGRGNFPPRFSGLQFPNYSSELNVNALELDDSALYLCASSSDGPIPITGELFFGEGSRLTVL.

The rearrangement links TRBV5-6 to TRBJ2-1; D might be TRBD1 or TRBD2, each matching 6 bases. The CDR3 consists of 14 residues. The germline V gene encodes CDR1 SGHDT and CDR2 YYEEEE. Trimming took off 2 bases at V and 8 bases at J, with 14 bases between the two ends. The CDR3 is CASSLGGRTDEQFF. CDR3 DNA: TGTGCCAGCAGCTTAGGGGGGCGAACGGATGAGCAGTTCTTC.

The J gene is TRBJ2-1, the V gene TRBV24-1, with TRBD2 matching over 8 bases. CDR1 is KGHDR, CDR2 SFDVKD, per germline. This CDR3 is built from 13 residues. J lost 6 bases, V lost 9 bases, and 6 bases had no gene match. The DNA for the CDR3 is TGTGCCACCGGTAGCGGGGAAACCAATGAGCAGTTCTTC. Its translation is CATGSGETNEQFF.

This clonotype was seen a handful of times. The chain uses TRBV29-1 and TRBJ2-1; perhaps D is TRBD1 or TRBD2 (5 bases each). Per germline, CDR1 SQVTM and CDR2 ANQGSEA. This CDR3 spans 13 amino acids. V was pared by 2 bases and J by 1 base, with 6 bases between. DNA of the CDR3: TGCAGCGTTGAATGGGGGTCCTACAATGAGCAGTTCTTC. Protein product: CSVEWGSYNEQFF.

In its sample, this clonotype was seen many times. The chain is built from TRBV7-8 and TRBJ2-3; possibly TRBD2 for D (6 bases). CDR1 is SGHVS, CDR2 FQNEAQ, per germline. This CDR3 region has 18 residues. With 2 bases removed from V and 0 bases from J, the gap between germline ends came to 18 bases. The CDR3 DNA is TGTGCCAGCAGCTTAAAGGGTCTCGCGGGGCCTAGCACAGATACGCAGTATTTT. It codes for CASSLKGLAGPSTDTQYF.

Regarding this clonotype: Relative to the germline gene, one junction end is altered; a read error may explain this. The chain is built from TRBV7-7 and TRBJ2-2; TRBD1 aligns across 9 bases. This CDR3 is 16 amino acids long. Germline V gene data show CDR1 as SSHAT and CDR2 as FNYEAQ (reference sequence). This chain's CDR3 is CASSLTGGFDTGELFF. The CDR3 DNA reads TGTGCTAGCAGCCTAACAGGGGGCTTCGACACCGGGGAGCTGTTTTTT.

This clonotype showed up many times. The J gene is TRBJ2-1, the V gene TRBV27; D is ambiguous. Germline loops: CDR1 MNHEY, CDR2 SMNVEV (reference sequence). The CDR3 runs 11 residues. V lost 8 bases, J lost 3 bases, and 5 bases lay in between. This CDR3 reads CASGFYNEQFF. The CDR3 DNA is TGTGCCAGCGGGTTCTACAATGAGCAGTTCTTC.

Only a few counts were recorded for this clonotype. The V call is TRBV19, the J call TRBJ1-4; no definite D call. Trimming shortened V by 8 bases and J by 0 bases, and 7 bases separated the two germline ends. Per the germline V gene, CDR1 is LNHDA and CDR2 is SQIVND (reference sequence). The CDR3 is 13 residues long. CDR3 loop: CASLSATNEKLFF. CDR3 bases: TGTGCCAGTCTTAGTGCAACTAATGAAAAACTGTTTTTT.

This clonotype occurred many times. The gene calls are TRBV5-4 and TRBJ2-5; 10 positions match TRBD1. CDR3 length: 15 amino acids. Germline CDR1 is SGHNT and CDR2 is YYREEE (reference sequence). V lost 4 bases to trimming and J lost 0 bases; unmatched junction nucleotides: 3. The CDR3 coding sequence is TGTGCCAGCAGCCGAGGGACAGGGGACCAAGAGACCCAGTACTTC. Amino acid sequence: CASSRGTGDQETQYF. The whole variable domain, remainder taken from reference TRBV5-4 and TRBJ2-5, is ETGVTQSPTHLIKTRGQQVTLRCSSQSGHNTVSWYQQALGQGPQFIFQYYREEENGRGNFPPRFSGLQFPNYSSELNVNALELDDSALYLCASSRGTGDQETQYFGPGTRLLVL.

The chain carries TRBV20-1 and TRBJ2-2; 9 nucleotides match TRBD1. Germline CDR1 and CDR2: DFQATT and SNEGSKA (reference sequence). The V gene end was trimmed by 5 bases and the J gene end by 7 bases; junction bases not matched to a gene: 14. This CDR3 region has 16 residues. CDR3 DNA: TGCAGTGCTTTACTCGTCCGGGACAGGGTTGGCGGGGAGCTGTTTTTT. It translates to CSALLVRDRVGGELFF.

V gene TRBV2 combines with J gene TRBJ2-3; the D gene is possibly TRBD1 (6 bases). The germline CDR1 and CDR2 sequences are SNHLY and FYNNEI. V was pared by 3 bases and J by 1 base, with 14 bases between. CDR3 size: 16 residues. The DNA for the CDR3 is TGTGCCAGCAGTGACCCACAGGGTTGGGGCACAGATACGCAGTATTTT. Its protein is CASSDPQGWGTDTQYF.

About this clonotype: The junction and the germline gene differ at one end; a read error may be behind it. The V and J genes are TRBV28 and TRBJ1-1, with D tentatively TRBD1 (5 bases). Germline assignment: CDR1 MDHEN and CDR2 SYDVKM. CDR3 length: 15 residues. The CDR3 here is CASKPPLTANTETFF. Here the CDR3 DNA reads TGTGCCAGCAAACCCCCCTTGACAGCGAACACTGAAACTTTCTTT.

The V gene is TRBV5-1, the J gene TRBJ1-2; D is ambiguous. Germline CDR1 reads SGHRS; CDR2 reads YFSETQ. The CDR3 loop spans 18 amino acids. V was pared by 2 bases and J by 5 bases, with 25 bases between. The CDR3 bases are TGCGCCAGCAGCTTTAGCCATGAGCGGCAGGAGCGGGAGTATGGCTACACCTTC. It codes for CASSFSHERQEREYGYTF.

In this sample, this clonotype turned up once. In this CDR3 the conserved last residue, phenylalanine or tryptophan, is missing, so a read error is likely. This CDR3 is CSARVVSGANVLTS. The CDR3 nucleotides read TGCAGTGCTAGAGTCGTCTCTGGGGCCAACGTCCTGACTTCC. The genes are TRBV20-1 and TRBJ2-6; D call uncertain. Germline V CDR1 and CDR2: DFQATT, SNEGSKA (reference sequence). Trimming removed 1 base from V and 0 bases from J, with 4 bases in between. The CDR3 is 14 residues long.

The genes are TRBV10-3 and TRBJ1-1, with 7 bases that match TRBD1. Germline V gene lookup returns CDR1 ENHRY and CDR2 SYGVKD. The CDR3 runs 13 residues. V lost 6 bases, J lost 11 bases, and 12 bases stayed unmatched. CDR3 nucleotides: TGTGCCATCAGGGCCACCACGGGACAGTCGGCTTTCTTT. This sequence encodes CAIRATTGQSAFF.

The genes are TRBV20-1 and TRBJ2-5, with D perhaps assigned TRBD1 or TRBD2 (6 bases each). With 5 bases removed from V and 5 bases from J, the gap between germline ends came to 21 bases. Germline lookup yields CDR1 DFQATT and CDR2 SNEGSKA (reference sequence). The CDR3 has 15 residues. The CDR3 sequence is CSAPPGGLNRETQYF. The DNA of the CDR3 is TGCAGTGCTCCTCCCGGGGGCCTAAACCGGGAGACCCAGTACTTC.

This clonotype has more than one count but fewer than ten. CDR3 sequence (DNA): TGTGCCAGCAGCGTAGAGGGGCCGGCCTCGAACACTGAAGCTTTCTTT. Encoded protein: CASSVEGPASNTEAFF. The chain joins TRBV9 to TRBJ1-1, with D possibly being TRBD1 (5 bases). The CDR3 is 16 residues long. Trimming removed 0 bases at V and 1 base at J, with 13 bases between. CDR1 and CDR2 (germline): SGDLS, YYNGEE.

Ten or more counts support this clonotype. The CDR3 spells CASSSLRGGGEETQYF. CDR3 DNA sequence: TGTGCCAGCAGCTCCCTCCGGGGAGGGGGCGAAGAGACCCAGTACTTC. The rearrangement uses TRBV7-6 and TRBJ2-5; D possibly matches TRBD1 or TRBD2 (7 bases each). V lost 4 bases, J lost 3 bases, and 18 bases lay in between. Germline-derived CDR1 and CDR2 are SGHVS and FNYEAQ. The CDR3 totals 16 residues.

The V gene is TRBV14, the J gene TRBJ2-7, with D perhaps TRBD1 or TRBD2 (5 bases each). Trimming took off 4 bases at V and 7 bases at J, with 14 bases between the two ends. Germline CDR1 and CDR2: SGHDN and FVKESK. The CDR3 extends over 13 amino acids. Written as DNA, the CDR3 is TGTGCCAGCAGCCTCGGGGCCCCGGGGGAGCAGTACTTC. It translates to CASSLGAPGEQYF.

This clonotype appeared many times. The V call is TRBV7-6, the J call TRBJ1-1, with D uncertain. The germline V gene has CDR1 SGHVS and CDR2 FNYEAQ. Trimming took 1 base from V and 6 from J, leaving 9 bases between them. There are 13 residues in the CDR3. The CDR3 DNA sequence: TGTGCCAGCAGCTTAGAGTCAGACCCTGAAGCTTTCTTT. Translation gives CASSLESDPEAFF.

Many counts were recorded for this clonotype. The gene calls are TRBV6-5 and TRBJ2-2; 9 nucleotides align to TRBD2. V was clipped by 6 bases and J by 1 base; unmatched bases: 3. The CDR3 spans 15 residues. In germline, CDR1 is MNHEY, CDR2 SVGAGI. CDR3 sequence: CASSWTSENTGELFF. The CDR3 DNA sequence: TGTGCCAGCAGCTGGACTAGCGAGAACACCGGGGAGCTGTTTTTT.

Only a few counts were recorded for this clonotype. As DNA, the CDR3 is TGTGCCAGCAGCCGCGGGGGCGGGTACGAGCAGTACTTC. Its protein product is CASSRGGGYEQYF. The gene calls are TRBV5-6 and TRBJ2-7, with a possible D match to TRBD2 (7 bases). This CDR3 spans 13 amino acids. The germline V gene has CDR1 SGHDT and CDR2 YYEEEE. Trimming removed 4 bases at V and 4 bases at J, with 12 bases between.

At least ten counts were recorded for this clonotype. This chain uses TRBV7-2 with TRBJ2-1; a weak D match, TRBD2 (6 bases). The germline V and J ends were trimmed by 5 bases and 3 bases, with 17 bases remaining between them. Germline CDR1 reads SGHTA; CDR2 reads FQGNSA. This CDR3 comprises 16 residues. The CDR3, as DNA: TGTGCCAGCAGCCATAACGGCGGGGCGATCTACAATGAGCAGTTCTTC. Translated: CASSHNGGAIYNEQFF.